This TCR beta chain was sequenced for a study of T cells in Graves' hyperthyroidism and ophthalmopathy. Study at large: Peripheral blood draws took place at initial diagnosis, ahead of any treatment.

The CDR3 regions of TCR beta were amplified from RNA transcripts. The TCR CDR3 first-round RT-PCR relied on the HTBI primer set. TCRdb re-analysed the multiplex PCR reads in MiXCR, keeping a single row per CDR3 protein. The sample shows around 600,000 distinct CDR3 sequences, 12% to 15% of them seen only once. Germline CDR1 DFQATT, CDR2 SNEGSKA (reference sequence). The V end was cut by 2 bases, the J end by 7 bases, with 15 bases between. The CDR3 runs 14 residues. Study-level findings and limits: Ophthalmopathy stood apart from stable hyperthyroidism in a 13 V-J model.

This clonotype was found a few times. The antigen remains unidentified. This TCR was sampled from a woman aged 18-35 years with Graves' ophthalmopathy. The genes are TRBV20-1 and TRBJ2-1, with unresolved D. The sample consisted of blood. CDR3 in amino acids: CSARFGNARNEQFF. CDR3 DNA sequence: TGCAGTGCTAGATTTGGGAACGCTAGGAATGAGCAGTTCTTC.